The 10 T cell receptor beta chains below all came from one sample that was sequenced in a study of T-cell reconstitution after alpha-beta-depleted transplantation in children. The authors prepared the TCRbeta library with unique molecular identifiers. TCRdb reanalysed the PCR reads using MiXCR and keeps one entry per CDR3 protein. The sample has roughly 100,000 distinct CDR3 sequences, 7.5% to 9.5% seen once; the top ten hold just under 7%. The specimen comprised PBMCs from the stem cell graft donor, sampled from the stem cell graft. The receptor source for this set is a human donor who donated a stem cell graft to a child with congenital amegakaryocytic thrombocytopenia.

This clonotype was detected ten times or more. This chain joins TRBV7-3 and TRBJ2-7; TRBD2 agrees at 9 bases. Trimming cost V 1 base and J 6 bases; bases outside gene matches: 4. The CDR3 loop spans 14 amino acids. Germline V lookup: CDR1 SGHTA, CDR2 FQGTGA. This chain's CDR3 is CASSLNSGSSEQYF. The CDR3 DNA sequence: TGTGCCAGCAGCTTAAATAGCGGGAGTAGCGAGCAGTACTTC.

The sample holds many counts of this clonotype. V gene TRBV7-3 combines with J gene TRBJ2-3, with D hard to call. There are 15 residues in the CDR3. Trimming pared 5 bases from V and 2 bases from J, leaving 14 bases between. Germline values: CDR1 SGHTA, CDR2 FQGTGA. CDR3 residues: CASSPTSGLTDTQYF. The CDR3 DNA reads as TGTGCCAGCAGCCCAACCTCGGGCCTCACAGATACGCAGTATTTT.

This clonotype was seen many times. The chain employs TRBV27 and TRBJ2-7; 14 bases align to TRBD2. CDR3 size: 15 residues. V lost 5 bases and J lost 5; bases outside the gene matches: 5. Per the germline V gene, CDR1 is MNHEY and CDR2 is SMNVEV (reference sequence). The CDR3 region has the DNA TGTGCCAGCAGTCCTCGGACTAGCGGGAGGAACGAGCAGTACTTC. It codes for CASSPRTSGRNEQYF.

This clonotype has at least ten counts. The chain carries TRBV12-3 or TRBV12-4 and TRBJ2-5; no clear D gene. Trimming removed 0 bases from V and 6 bases from J, with 11 bases in between. This CDR3 has 14 amino acids. The CDR3 nucleotides are TGTGCCAGCAGTTTAGCGGCGATAAGGCAGACCCAGTACTTC. This encodes CASSLAAIRQTQYF.

The rearrangement uses TRBV5-8 and TRBJ1-2; D possibly corresponds to TRBD1 (5 bases). The CDR3 spans 15 residues. V shed 1 base and J shed 0 bases, with 10 bases lying between them. Germline V lookup: CDR1 SGHTS, CDR2 YDEGEE. The CDR3: CASSLRQLANYGYTF. The CDR3 coding sequence is TGTGCCAGCAGCTTGAGACAGCTAGCTAACTATGGCTACACCTTC.

This clonotype occurred many times. This sequence joins TRBV20-1 and TRBJ2-2; D may be TRBD1 (5 bases). The CDR3 is 14 amino acids. The ends were cut back, 3 bases at V and 3 bases at J, with 11 bases in the middle. Per germline, CDR1 DFQATT and CDR2 SNEGSKA (reference sequence). In nucleotides, the CDR3 is TGCAGTGCTAGTGTGGACATCTACACCGGGGAGCTGTTTTTT. Translating it yields CSASVDIYTGELFF.

This clonotype was detected many times. The chain carries TRBV20-1 and TRBJ2-1; 9 nucleotides line up with TRBD1. V lost 4 bases and J lost 0; bases outside the gene matches: 13. Germline loops: CDR1 DFQATT, CDR2 SNEGSKA (reference sequence). The CDR3 loop spans 18 amino acids. The CDR3 DNA is TGCAGTGCTAAAAACCGGGACAGGGCCCTTAGCTCCTACAATGAGCAGTTCTTC. Translation: CSAKNRDRALSSYNEQFF.

This clonotype occurred many times. The chain combines TRBV12-3 or TRBV12-4 with TRBJ2-3; perhaps TRBD1 as D (6 bases). V was shortened by 6 bases and J by 2 bases, with 15 bases between the two germline ends. The CDR3 totals 15 residues. The CDR3 region is CASSGYRQDTDTQYF. CDR3 nucleotide sequence: TGTGCCAGCAGCGGATATCGACAGGACACAGATACGCAGTATTTT.

This clonotype appeared many times. For the CDR3, the DNA is TGCAGTGCTATTTGGCGGGGGGGCTCCCTCGATGAGCAGTTCTTC. Protein sequence: CSAIWRGGSLDEQFF. The rearrangement uses TRBV20-1 and TRBJ2-1; 9 bases match TRBD2. Germline V gives CDR1 DFQATT, CDR2 SNEGSKA (reference sequence). V shed 4 bases and J 8 bases; nucleotides not matched to a gene: 12. The CDR3 spans 15 residues.

The chain is built from TRBV5-1 and TRBJ2-1; 10 bases agree with TRBD2. V dropped 0 bases and J dropped 6; count of bases not matched to a gene: 9. The germline V gene encodes CDR1 SGHRS and CDR2 YFSETQ. This CDR3 contains 17 residues. The CDR3 nucleotides are TGCGCCAGCAGCTTGGAGTCTAGCGGGAGTACGGGCAATGAGCAGTTCTTC. Translated, it gives CASSLESSGSTGNEQFF.